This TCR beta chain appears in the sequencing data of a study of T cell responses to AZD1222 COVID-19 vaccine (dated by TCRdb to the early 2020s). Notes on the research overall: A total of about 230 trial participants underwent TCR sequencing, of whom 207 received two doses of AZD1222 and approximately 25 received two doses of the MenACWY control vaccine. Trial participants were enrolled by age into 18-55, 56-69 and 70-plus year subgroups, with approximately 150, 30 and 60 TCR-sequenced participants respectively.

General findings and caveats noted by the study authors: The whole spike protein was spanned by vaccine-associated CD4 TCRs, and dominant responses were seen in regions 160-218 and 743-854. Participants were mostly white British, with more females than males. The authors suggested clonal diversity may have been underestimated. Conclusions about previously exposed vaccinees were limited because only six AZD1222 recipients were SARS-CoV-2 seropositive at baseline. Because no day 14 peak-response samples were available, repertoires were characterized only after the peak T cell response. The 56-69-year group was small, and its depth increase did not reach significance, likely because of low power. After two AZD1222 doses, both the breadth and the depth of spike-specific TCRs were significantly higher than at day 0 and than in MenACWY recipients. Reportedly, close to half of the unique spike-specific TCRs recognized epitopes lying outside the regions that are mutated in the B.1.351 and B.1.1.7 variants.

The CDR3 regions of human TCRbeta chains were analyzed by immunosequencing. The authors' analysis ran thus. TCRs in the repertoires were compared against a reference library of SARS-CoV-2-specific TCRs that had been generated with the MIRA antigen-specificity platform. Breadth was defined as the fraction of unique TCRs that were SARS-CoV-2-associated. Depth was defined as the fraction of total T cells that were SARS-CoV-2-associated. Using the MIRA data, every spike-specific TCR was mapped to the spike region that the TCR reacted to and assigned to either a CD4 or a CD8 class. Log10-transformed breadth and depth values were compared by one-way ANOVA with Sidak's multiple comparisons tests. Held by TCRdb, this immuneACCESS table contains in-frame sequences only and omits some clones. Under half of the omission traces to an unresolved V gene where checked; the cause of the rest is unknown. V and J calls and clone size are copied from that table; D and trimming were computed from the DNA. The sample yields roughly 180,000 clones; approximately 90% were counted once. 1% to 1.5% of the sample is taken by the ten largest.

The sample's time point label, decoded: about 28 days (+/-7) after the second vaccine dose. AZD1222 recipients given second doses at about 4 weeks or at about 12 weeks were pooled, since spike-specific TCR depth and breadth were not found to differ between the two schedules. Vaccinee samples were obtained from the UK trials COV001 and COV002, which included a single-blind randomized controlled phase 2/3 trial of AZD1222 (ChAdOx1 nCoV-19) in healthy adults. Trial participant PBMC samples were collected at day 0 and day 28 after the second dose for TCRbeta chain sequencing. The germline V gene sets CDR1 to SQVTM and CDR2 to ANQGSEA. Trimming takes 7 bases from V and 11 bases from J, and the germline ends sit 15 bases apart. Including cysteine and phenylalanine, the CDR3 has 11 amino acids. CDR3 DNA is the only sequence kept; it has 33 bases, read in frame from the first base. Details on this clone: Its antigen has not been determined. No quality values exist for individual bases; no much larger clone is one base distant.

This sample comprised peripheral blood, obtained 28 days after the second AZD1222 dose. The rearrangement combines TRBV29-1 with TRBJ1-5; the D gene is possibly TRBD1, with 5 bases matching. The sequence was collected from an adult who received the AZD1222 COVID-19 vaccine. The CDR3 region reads CSARDGGAQHF. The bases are TGCAGCGCCCGAGACGGGGGGGCCCAGCATTTT.